The subject of this entry is one T cell receptor (beta chain). As yet, its antigen is unknown. Whereas donors were nominally healthy upon sampling, unrecorded immune exposures were probable. This sample was included in a study of cytomegalovirus exposure and HLA in healthy donors. Points from the study as a whole: Analysis performed later showed TCR beta chains linked to HLA being more clonally expanded than equally common others.

CDR3 size: 15 residues. V was trimmed by 6 bases and J by 0 bases, leaving 12 bases between them. In germline, CDR1 is MDHEN, CDR2 SYDVKM. Primers for the PCR totalled 60 Vbeta and 13 Jbeta. The protocol was immunoSEQ multiplex PCR, while the TCRdb copy is restricted to in-frame clones and leaves out a portion. This sample's clone table lists some 120,000 clones. The sequence derives from a man aged 18 to 30 in good health and CMV-seronegative. Sequenced sample: PBMCs. The chain carries TRBV28 and TRBJ1-5; possibly TRBD1 for D (6 bases). This chain's CDR3 is CASSSRGHSNQPQHF. In nucleotides, the CDR3 is TGTGCCAGCAGCTCCAGGGGCCATAGCAATCAGCCCCAGCATTTT.